Each of the 32 T cell receptor beta chains below was sequenced from the same sample in a study of T cell repertoires in cytomegalovirus infection. Their antigens remain unidentified. One entry per CDR3 protein results from TCRdb running MiXCR on the reads. The sample includes roughly 500,000 distinct CDR3 sequences, roughly 43% of them seen just once. This material consisted of cultured PBMCs, taken from culture after CMV antigen stimulation. These receptor sequences come from a human donor in good health (CMV status not recorded). Some clones in this sample may be carry-over from other donors' samples.

This clonotype was found a few times. J is TRBJ2-5 and V is TRBV7-2; tentatively, D is TRBD1 or TRBD2 (6 bases each). The CDR3 sequence is 15 residues long. Germline-derived CDR1 and CDR2 are SGHTA and FQGNSA. Deletions cut 8 bases from V and 7 bases from J, with 23 bases between. CDR3 residues: CASYPLVGARGTQYF. CDR3 DNA: TGTGCCAGCTACCCCCTTGTGGGGGCGCGGGGGACCCAGTACTTC.

This clonotype was picked up a small number of times. The chain carries TRBV4-2 and TRBJ2-3, with a tentative D call TRBD2 (6 bases). Germline V gives CDR1 LGHNA, CDR2 YNFKEQ. The CDR3 has 17 amino acids. V lost 0 bases to trimming and J lost 11 bases, with 24 bases between them. The CDR3 reads CASSQEAWREPAPRQYF. CDR3 bases: TGTGCCAGCAGCCAAGAGGCCTGGAGGGAACCAGCTCCTCGGCAGTATTTT.

The CDR3 is CASSIHTGASRGIAFF. Written as DNA, the CDR3 is TGTGCCAGTAGTATCCACACAGGGGCCTCACGAGGTATAGCTTTCTTT. The chain joins TRBV19 to TRBJ1-1; 7 bases agree with TRBD1. V dropped 3 bases and J dropped 10; count of bases not matched to a gene: 17. The CDR3 has 16 amino acids. Germline values: CDR1 LNHDA, CDR2 SQIVND (reference sequence). Complete variable domain (other parts from reference TRBV19 and TRBJ1-1): DGGITQSPKYLFRKEGQNVTLSCEQNLNHDAMYWYRQDPGQGLRLIYYSQIVNDFQKGDIAEGYSVSREKKESFPLTVTSAQKNPTAFYLCASSIHTGASRGIAFFGQGTRLTVV.

This sequence joins TRBV5-6 and TRBJ2-1, with TRBD2 matching 13 bases. The ends lost 3 bases at V and 6 bases at J; junction bases unmatched: 9. Germline CDR1 and CDR2: SGHDT and YYEEEE. The CDR3 covers 17 residues. The DNA for the CDR3 is TGTGCCAGCAGCTCCCCTCAGACTAGCGGGGGGATCAATGAGCAGTTCTTC. Translation: CASSSPQTSGGINEQFF.

V is TRBV20-1 and J is TRBJ1-6; the D gene is possibly TRBD1 (6 bases). V was cut by 3 bases and J by 8 bases, with 14 bases left in between. The CDR3 is 14 residues long. Per the germline V gene, CDR1 is DFQATT and CDR2 is SNEGSKA (reference sequence). The CDR3 nucleotides read TGCAGTGCTAGGACGGGGGGCGCAGATTCACCCCTCCACTTT. This gives the protein CSARTGGADSPLHF.

This clonotype was seen only a few times. V and J are TRBV7-9 and TRBJ2-1; possibly TRBD2 for D (6 bases). The CDR3 length is 16 residues. V was cut by 5 bases and J by 0 bases, with 14 bases left in between. Germline V gene data show CDR1 as SEHNR and CDR2 as FQNEAQ (reference sequence). In DNA form, the CDR3 reads TGTGCCAGCAGCGAGTGGGACTCAGACTCCTACAATGAGCAGTTCTTC. Translation gives CASSEWDSDSYNEQFF.

This clonotype was counted only a few times. This rearrangement joins TRBV6-1 to TRBJ1-2, with D possibly being TRBD1 (5 bases). Trimming cost V 7 bases and J 0 bases, with 21 bases left between them. The CDR3 is 17 residues long. The V gene's germline CDR1 is MNHNS and CDR2 SASEGT. For the CDR3, the DNA is TGTGCCAGCAAGCTCTGGGACGGCAGTTTAGCTAACTATGGCTACACCTTC. It codes for CASKLWDGSLANYGYTF.

A note on this clonotype: A read error may be the cause here, since a much bigger clone is one base away. V and J are TRBV7-2 and TRBJ2-2; D may be TRBD2 (6 bases). In germline, CDR1 is SGHTA, CDR2 FQGNSA. This CDR3 is built from 15 residues. In DNA, the CDR3 is TGTGCCAGCAGCTTATATAGAATGAACACCGGGGGGCTGTTTTTT. This gives the protein CASSLYRMNTGGLFF.

This rearrangement joins TRBV6-5 to TRBJ2-3, with TRBD1 identical over 12 bases. Losses at the gene ends were 2 bases for V and 4 bases for J; bases not matched to a gene: 7. CDR3 length: 17 amino acids. Germline CDR1 is MNHEY and CDR2 is SVGAGI. CDR3 sequence: CASSYGDRGRRSDTQYF. The CDR3 coding sequence is TGTGCCAGCAGTTACGGGGACAGGGGGCGCCGCTCAGATACGCAGTATTTT.

The rearrangement joins TRBV5-6 to TRBJ2-2; D is unresolved. Germline V gene lookup returns CDR1 SGHDT and CDR2 YYEEEE. Trimming removed 0 bases at V and 9 bases at J, with 9 bases between. This CDR3 region has 13 residues. The chain's CDR3 is CASSLERVRELFF. CDR3 nucleotides: TGTGCCAGCAGCTTGGAAAGGGTGCGGGAGCTGTTTTTT.

This chain connects TRBV7-4 to TRBJ2-5, with no clear D. Per germline, CDR1 SGHVT and CDR2 SQSDAQ. Trimming stripped 3 bases from V and 5 bases from J, with 10 bases between. CDR3 length equals 13 residues. The CDR3 reads CASSLFPTETQYF. In DNA form, the CDR3 reads TGTGCCAGCAGCTTGTTCCCCACCGAGACCCAGTACTTC.

This sequence joins TRBV4-3 and TRBJ2-1; no clear D. V lost 0 bases to trimming and J lost 0 bases, with 6 bases between them. The V gene's germline CDR1 is LGHNA and CDR2 YSLEER. CDR3 length equals 15 residues. The CDR3 here is CASSQDPSSYNEQFF. The CDR3 nucleotides read TGCGCCAGCAGCCAAGATCCCAGCTCCTACAATGAGCAGTTCTTC.

This clonotype has more than one count but fewer than ten. This chain connects TRBV11-2 to TRBJ2-1, with 14 nucleotides matching TRBD2. Germline lookup yields CDR1 SGHAT and CDR2 FQNNGV. This CDR3 region has 15 residues. J lost 9 bases, V lost 7 bases, and 8 bases had no gene match. CDR3 DNA: TGTGCCAGCAAATTAGGACTAGCGGGGGGAGGTGAGCAGTTCTTC. This gives the protein CASKLGLAGGGEQFF.

The V call is TRBV6-5, the J call TRBJ2-1, with 15 bases fitting TRBD2. Germline CDR1 is MNHEY and CDR2 is SVGAGI. The CDR3 sequence is 21 residues long. Losses at the gene ends were 5 bases for V and 0 bases for J; bases not matched to a gene: 14. CDR3 in amino acids: CASSTTSGGLAGGLSYNEQFF. In nucleotides, the CDR3 is TGTGCCAGCAGTACCACCTCAGGGGGACTAGCGGGAGGCCTCTCCTACAATGAGCAGTTCTTC.

At least ten counts were recorded for this clonotype. The CDR3 is CASSARTGNTIYF. CDR3 nucleotides: TGTGCCAGCAGCGCCCGGACAGGAAACACCATATATTTT. The V call is TRBV7-2, the J call TRBJ1-3; D perhaps matches TRBD1 (5 bases). CDR1 is SGHTA and CDR2 is FQGNSA in the germline V gene. Trimming removed 5 bases at V and 4 bases at J, with 9 bases between. The CDR3 has 13 amino acids.

The CDR3 nucleotides read TGTGCCAGCAGCTTAAACTTGGGGGGTGTAGGGGAGCAGTACTTC. Protein: CASSLNLGGVGEQYF. This chain uses TRBV7-6 with TRBJ2-7, with D perhaps TRBD2 (6 bases). Trimming pared 2 bases from V and 7 bases from J, leaving 18 bases between. The CDR3 sequence is 15 residues long. Looked up from germline, CDR1 is SGHVS and CDR2 is FNYEAQ.

This clonotype was counted many times. The V gene is TRBV7-2, the J gene TRBJ2-3, with TRBD1 matching over 7 bases. The length of the CDR3 is 14 residues. The germline CDR1 and CDR2 sequences are SGHTA and FQGNSA. V was pared by 5 bases and J by 4 bases, with 6 bases of the junction left unmatched. Here the CDR3 reads CASSVSQGADTQYF. The CDR3 bases are TGTGCCAGCAGCGTTAGTCAGGGGGCAGATACGCAGTATTTT.

In its sample, this clonotype was seen a few times. The chain carries TRBV12-3 or TRBV12-4 and TRBJ1-1; D unclear. Trimming removed 6 bases at V and 4 bases at J, with 9 bases between. The CDR3 spans 12 residues. CDR3 protein: CASRGGGTEAFF. Written as DNA, the CDR3 is TGTGCCAGCAGGGGAGGTGGCACTGAAGCTTTCTTT.

V usage is TRBV7-9 and J usage is TRBJ1-1; D is undetermined. V lost 5 bases to trimming and J lost 4 bases, with 14 bases between them. The CDR3 extends over 14 amino acids. CDR1 is SEHNR and CDR2 is FQNEAQ in the germline V gene (reference sequence). CDR3 nucleotides: TGTGCCAGCAGCCTAGTAACGGGAAGCACTGAAGCTTTCTTT. Its translation: CASSLVTGSTEAFF.

The J gene is TRBJ1-2, the V gene TRBV19, with D uncertain. CDR1 and CDR2 (germline): LNHDA, SQIVND (reference sequence). The CDR3 totals 14 residues. V dropped 4 bases and J dropped 4 bases, with 13 bases sitting between them. DNA for the CDR3: TGTGCCAGTAGTAACCCCGCAGTGCGCTATGGCTACACCTTC. Protein product: CASSNPAVRYGYTF.

The rearrangement links TRBV11-2 to TRBJ2-1, with a possible D match to TRBD2 (6 bases). The CDR3 consists of 16 residues. Germline-derived CDR1 and CDR2 are SGHAT and FQNNGV. Trimming removed 5 bases at V and 3 bases at J, with 17 bases between. The DNA for the CDR3 is TGTGCCAGCAGCAGACCGGGAGCGAAACGCTACAATGAGCAGTTCTTC. This sequence encodes CASSRPGAKRYNEQFF.

This clonotype was seen a handful of times. The chain couples TRBV7-2 to TRBJ2-7; the D gene is possibly TRBD2 (6 bases). The CDR3 extends over 14 amino acids. Trimming took off 3 bases at V and 4 bases at J, with 13 bases between the two ends. CDR1 SGHTA and CDR2 FQGNSA come from the germline V gene. The CDR3 DNA reads TGTGCCAGCAGCTTCGGCCGCGGGGATTACGAGCAGTACTTC. This codes for CASSFGRGDYEQYF.

The chain couples TRBV12-5 to TRBJ1-2; TRBD1 might be the D (5 bases). V was cut by 8 bases and J by 5 bases, with 12 bases left in between. Per the germline V gene, CDR1 is LGHNT and CDR2 is FRNRAP. This CDR3 contains 12 residues. The CDR3 DNA reads as TGTGCTAGTATGTCCAGGGTGTATGGCTACACCTTC. Amino acids: CASMSRVYGYTF. Full variable domain (outside the CDR3, taken from reference TRBV12-5 and TRBJ1-2): DARVTQTPRHKVTEMGQEVTMRCQPILGHNTVFWYRQTMMQGLELLAYFRNRAPLDDSGMPKDRFSAEMPDATLATLKIQPSEPRDSAVYFCASMSRVYGYTFGSGTRLTVV.

This chain joins TRBV6-2 or TRBV6-3 and TRBJ2-3; D possibly uses TRBD1 or TRBD2 (6 bases each). The length of the CDR3 is 16 residues. Germline V gives CDR1 MNHEY, CDR2 SVGEGT. The V gene lost 0 bases and the J gene lost 3 bases, with 13 bases spanning the gap. Written as DNA, the CDR3 is TGTGCCAGCAGTTACTCGACGGGGGCGCAGACAGATACGCAGTATTTT. The encoded protein is CASSYSTGAQTDTQYF.

This clonotype was detected a few times. V and J are TRBV6-1 and TRBJ2-5; D may be TRBD1 or TRBD2 (5 bases each). In germline, CDR1 is MNHNS, CDR2 SASEGT. The CDR3 covers 14 residues. V shed 11 bases and J shed 0 bases, with 16 bases lying between them. This CDR3 is CAHAAGAYQETQYF. The DNA for the CDR3 is TGTGCCCACGCTGCCGGGGCGTACCAAGAGACCCAGTACTTC.

This chain links TRBV6-2 or TRBV6-3 with TRBJ2-1; 9 bases are shared with TRBD2. V was pared by 9 bases and J by 0 bases, with 3 bases of the junction left unmatched. Germline V gene sequence: CDR1 MNHEY, CDR2 SVGEGT. The CDR3 sequence is 14 residues long. The CDR3 loop is CASRAGGSYNEQFF. The CDR3 DNA follows: TGTGCCAGTCGAGCGGGGGGCTCCTACAATGAGCAGTTCTTC.

This clonotype was seen a handful of times. V and J are TRBV2 and TRBJ2-3; 10 bases match TRBD2. The ends lost 1 base at V and 7 bases at J; junction bases unmatched: 8. The CDR3 loop spans 16 amino acids. Germline V gene data show CDR1 as SNHLY and CDR2 as FYNNEI. The CDR3 protein is CASSEVQRGGIYTQYF. The CDR3 nucleotides are TGTGCCAGCAGTGAAGTCCAGCGGGGGGGAATCTATACGCAGTATTTT.

This clonotype showed up just a few times. The V gene is TRBV7-6, the J gene TRBJ2-2; D gene ambiguous. Germline CDR1 SGHVS, CDR2 FNYEAQ. The CDR3 loop spans 14 amino acids. The V gene lost 0 bases and the J gene lost 3 bases, with 5 bases spanning the gap. The CDR3, as DNA: TGTGCCAGCAGCTTAGCGCAGGACACCGGGGAGCTGTTTTTT. As protein: CASSLAQDTGELFF.

This chain links TRBV27 with TRBJ2-7; D gene ambiguous. The CDR3 extends over 15 amino acids. V dropped 3 bases and J dropped 7 bases, with 19 bases sitting between them. In germline, CDR1 is MNHEY, CDR2 SMNVEV (reference sequence). The CDR3: CASSFSVGPPGEQYF. DNA for the CDR3: TGTGCCAGCAGTTTCTCCGTTGGGCCTCCTGGGGAGCAGTACTTC.

This clonotype appeared a few times. This chain connects TRBV28 to TRBJ2-3, with TRBD2 matching over 8 bases. The V segment lost 2 bases and the J segment 6 bases; nucleotides outside the gene matches: 16. The germline V gene encodes CDR1 MDHEN and CDR2 SYDVKM. CDR3 length: 18 residues. CDR3 residues: CASSLGGGRGLEGDTQYF. The CDR3, as DNA: TGTGCCAGCAGTTTAGGGGGGGGGCGGGGACTAGAGGGGGATACGCAGTATTTT. The whole variable domain, filled in from reference TRBV28 and TRBJ2-3, reads DVKVTQSSRYLVKRTGEKVFLECVQDMDHENMFWYRQDPGLGLRLIYFSYDVKMKEKGDIPEGYSVSREKKERFSLILESASTNQTSMYLCASSLGGGRGLEGDTQYFGPGTRLTVL.

This clonotype has a handful of counts. The rearrangement uses TRBV27 and TRBJ1-2; the D gene is possibly TRBD1 (5 bases). V shed 2 bases and J shed 7 bases, with 14 bases lying between them. Germline loops: CDR1 MNHEY, CDR2 SMNVEV (reference sequence). This CDR3 is 14 amino acids long. Here the CDR3 reads CASSLKWGWSGYTF. For the CDR3, the DNA is TGTGCCAGCAGTTTAAAGTGGGGGTGGAGTGGCTACACCTTC.

This chain connects TRBV6-5 to TRBJ2-1; no clear D. Germline CDR1 reads MNHEY; CDR2 reads SVGAGI. CDR3 size: 14 residues. Trimming stripped 7 bases from V and 4 bases from J, with 14 bases between. In DNA, the CDR3 is TGTGCCAGCAACGCTAGTGGGATTTACAATGAGCAGTTCTTC. It specifies CASNASGIYNEQFF.